One and the same sample provided the 10 T cell receptor beta chains below, sequenced in a study of shared clonotypes between healthy human individuals. Produced via immunoSEQ multiplex PCR; TCRdb's table is partial and in-frame only. The profile shows around 2.5 million clones, approximately 93% of them singletons. The specimen sequenced was naive CD4+ T cells from PBMCs. Subset meaning: CD45RA+ positively selected. The receptors derive from a man between 18 and 29 years old in good health. Some clones in this sample may be carry-over from other donors' samples.

The rearrangement uses TRBV6-5 and TRBJ1-2; no firm D call. The germline CDR1 and CDR2 sequences are MNHEY and SVGAGI. The CDR3 has 15 amino acids. V was trimmed by 2 bases and J by 0 bases, leaving 10 bases between them. The CDR3, as DNA: TGTGCCAGCAGTTACACAGTAACAGCTAACTATGGCTACACCTTC. The encoded protein is CASSYTVTANYGYTF.

The chain is built from TRBV6-1 and TRBJ1-5; 9 bases agree with TRBD1. The ends lost 6 bases at V and 5 bases at J; junction bases unmatched: 8. Germline V gene data show CDR1 as MNHNS and CDR2 as SASEGT. The CDR3 totals 15 residues. CDR3 DNA sequence: TGTGCCAGCAGCGGACCCGGGACAGGGTATCAGCCCCAGCATTTT. It translates to CASSGPGTGYQPQHF.

The chain joins TRBV6-5 to TRBJ1-1, with TRBD1 matching over 8 bases. Germline trimming cut 2 bases from V and 7 bases from J; bases unmatched to any gene: 6. Per the germline V gene, CDR1 is MNHEY and CDR2 is SVGAGI. CDR3 size: 14 residues. The CDR3 protein is CASSYRTGTDEAFF. Written as DNA, the CDR3 is TGTGCCAGCAGTTACAGGACAGGGACTGATGAAGCTTTCTTT.

The chain is built from TRBV11-2 and TRBJ1-1; 8 nucleotides match TRBD1. V lost 2 bases to trimming and J lost 8 bases; unmatched junction nucleotides: 10. The CDR3 spans 15 residues. Germline assignment: CDR1 SGHAT and CDR2 FQNNGV. The CDR3 is CASSLNRGFPGEAFF. The CDR3 DNA sequence: TGTGCCAGCAGCTTAAACAGGGGGTTCCCGGGGGAAGCTTTCTTT.

The chain carries TRBV11-2 and TRBJ2-6, with a possible D match to TRBD1 (6 bases). Per germline, CDR1 SGHAT and CDR2 FQNNGV. Trimming pared 3 bases from V and 1 base from J, leaving 10 bases between. The CDR3 covers 16 residues. The CDR3 DNA sequence: TGTGCCAGCAGCTTGCAGGGGTGGTCTGGGGCCAACGTCCTGACTTTC. Protein sequence: CASSLQGWSGANVLTF.

Details on this clone: The sample contains more than one DNA sequence encoding this CDR3. This chain links TRBV5-1 with TRBJ2-7; a possible D gene is TRBD1 (7 bases). Between the trimmed V and J ends, which lost 1 base and 2 bases, there was a span of 13 bases. This CDR3 is built from 15 residues. Germline loops: CDR1 SGHRS, CDR2 YFSETQ. In nucleotides, the CDR3 is TGCGCCAGCAGCTTGATTTCAGGGGGGCCCTACGAGCAGTACTTC. The encoded protein is CASSLISGGPYEQYF.

V and J are TRBV6-1 and TRBJ1-4, with D hard to call. Germline-derived CDR1 and CDR2 are MNHNS and SASEGT. Trimming stripped 2 bases from V and 1 base from J, with 8 bases between. The CDR3 is made up of 15 amino acids. The CDR3 reads CASSERRLTNEKLFF. The CDR3 nucleotides read TGTGCCAGCAGTGAACGAAGGTTAACTAATGAAAAACTGTTTTTT.

This rearrangement joins TRBV19 to TRBJ2-7, with 8 nucleotides matching TRBD2. The trim removed 4 bases at V and 5 bases at J, leaving 7 bases unmatched. This CDR3 region has 14 residues. CDR1 is LNHDA, CDR2 SQIVND, per germline (reference sequence). CDR3: CASSNPGLGDEQYF. CDR3 DNA: TGTGCCAGTAGTAACCCGGGACTAGGAGACGAGCAGTACTTC.

The gene calls are TRBV5-1 and TRBJ2-5, with TRBD2 matching over 13 bases. The CDR3 has 17 amino acids. J was trimmed by 4 bases and V by 1 base; bases with no gene match: 7. Germline V gene data show CDR1 as SGHRS and CDR2 as YFSETQ. The CDR3 protein is CASSLTSGRGGGETQYF. As DNA, the CDR3 is TGCGCCAGCAGCTTGACTAGCGGGAGGGGAGGTGGAGAGACCCAGTACTTC.

V and J are TRBV30 and TRBJ1-6; D possibly corresponds to TRBD1 (6 bases). Trimming removed 3 bases from V and 9 bases from J, with 9 bases in between. Per the germline V gene, CDR1 is GTSNPN and CDR2 is SVGIG (reference sequence). This CDR3 is built from 12 residues. In nucleotides, the CDR3 is TGTGCCTGGAGGGACAGTTCTTCACCCCTCCACTTT. Translating gives CAWRDSSSPLHF.